This T cell receptor (beta chain) came from a study of identical twins. Looked up from germline, CDR1 is SQVTM and CDR2 is ANQGSEA. Deletions cut 1 base from V and 6 bases from J, with 11 bases between. The CDR3 consists of 13 residues. This clonotype was recorded only once. TCRdb itself ran the 5' RACE reads through MiXCR, one entry per CDR3 protein. This repertoire shows roughly 570,000 distinct CDR3 sequences, 9% to 10% found once; its top ten account for around 3.1%. These data are also associated with another study on yellow fever vaccine responses in identical twins.

The chain carries TRBV29-1 and TRBJ2-3; D is possibly TRBD1 (5 bases). Material for sequencing was PBMCs. This clonotype was sampled from a woman aged 18-29 years in good health. The CDR3 DNA follows: TGCAGCGTTGAAGGCTCCCCAGGGGATACGCAGTATTTT. As protein: CSVEGSPGDTQYF.